In its sample, the clone carrying this T cell receptor (beta chain) was seen a few times. V lost 0 bases and J 5 bases, leaving 11 bases between the germline ends. Germline CDR1 reads SGHTA; CDR2 reads FQGNSA. The CDR3 loop spans 14 amino acids. This specimen belongs to a study of molecular identifiers for immune sequencing clone quantification. One entry per CDR3 protein, called by TCRdb with MiXCR from the PCR reads. In the table there are about 630,000 distinct CDR3 sequences, over 25% of which are singletons. This receptor was identified in a human donor in good health. Some libraries in this study had Jurkat cell RNA spiked in. The specimen was naive CD8+ T cells from blood, with Jurkat cell RNA spiked in. Subset of the sample: FACS-sorted CD8+CD4-CCR7+CD45RA+ naive T cells. V usage is TRBV7-2 and J usage is TRBJ2-7; perhaps TRBD2 as D (7 bases). This CDR3 reads CASSLAGGLDEQYF. CDR3 nucleotide sequence: TGTGCCAGCAGCTTAGCGGGGGGGCTCGACGAGCAGTACTTC.